This T cell receptor (beta chain) was captured in a study of Ad26.COV2.S vaccination and SARS-CoV-2 variants. The overall study: Doses of Ad26.COV2.S were injected into muscle once or twice, 56 days apart.

Study-wide results and limits: Comparable non-spike TCR breadth was observed in vaccine and placebo recipients. A substantial breadth of spike-specific CD8+ and CD4+ T cell responses after vaccination has been reported.

The length of the CDR3 is 15 residues. After removal of 6 bases from V and 1 base from J, the junction contained 7 bases not matched to a gene. Germline loops: CDR1 SGHTA, CDR2 FQGNSA. Profiled with immunoSEQ multiplex PCR; TCRdb holds only in-frame clones, not every one. The sample contains roughly 400,000 clones, roughly 90% of which appear only once. Treatment here: approximately 18 received Ad26.COV2.S at low or high dose, single or two shots; five or six received placebo; per-sample allocation not given. Day 63 following the first vaccine or placebo injection was when the samples were taken. In Boston, the donor was an adult between 18-55 years of age. This clone was observed a single time. The antigen remains unidentified.

The V call is TRBV7-2, the J call TRBJ2-3, with 7 bases fitting TRBD2. The sequenced sample was peripheral blood, obtained in a trial of Ad26.COV2.S vaccine versus placebo. This TCR came from a person aged 18-65 years who received the Ad26.COV2.S COVID-19 vaccine or a placebo. The CDR3 loop reads CASSTSGAGTDTQYF. The CDR3 nucleotides read TGTGCCAGCAGTACCAGCGGGGCTGGCACAGATACGCAGTATTTT. The whole variable domain, filled in from reference TRBV7-2 and TRBJ2-3, reads GAGVSQSPSNKVTEKGKDVELRCDPISGHTALYWYRQSLGQGLEFLIYFQGNSAPDKSGLPSDRFSAERTGGSVSTLTIQRTQQEDSAVYLCASSTSGAGTDTQYFGPGTRLTVL.